The next 30 T cell receptor beta chains were all read from a single sample in a study of response to subunit inactivated influenza vaccine. MiXCR, applied by TCRdb to the RT-PCR reads, yields one record per CDR3 protein. Here the sample spans a few hundred thousand distinct CDR3 sequences, 20% to 25% being singletons. Sample: PBMCs from blood, taken roughly 20 months after vaccination. Source of these receptors: a man between 50 and 69 years old who received an inactivated influenza vaccine.

The CDR3 DNA reads TGTGCCAGCAGTGAATTAGGGAGGCAGCCCCAGCATTTT. This gives the protein CASSELGRQPQHF. The J gene is TRBJ1-5, the V gene TRBV6-1; no reliable D call. The CDR3 is made up of 13 amino acids. Germline V gene sequence: CDR1 MNHNS, CDR2 SASEGT. Trimming pared 2 bases from V and 7 bases from J, leaving 9 bases between.

The chain's CDR3 is CASSVDLGNQETQYF. The CDR3 DNA follows: TGTGCCAGCAGCGTAGATTTAGGGAACCAAGAGACCCAGTACTTC. The chain is built from TRBV9 and TRBJ2-5; D is uncertain. V gave up 0 bases and J gave up 0 bases, with 9 bases separating them. Germline CDR1 and CDR2: SGDLS and YYNGEE. CDR3 size: 15 residues.

The V and J genes are TRBV7-8 and TRBJ1-6; D is perhaps TRBD1 (6 bases). Germline assignment: CDR1 SGHVS and CDR2 FQNEAQ. V was shortened by 0 bases and J by 7 bases, with 13 bases between the two germline ends. The CDR3 sequence is 16 residues long. In DNA, the CDR3 is TGTGCCAGCAGCTTAGCGCCGGGCAGGGGCAATTCACCCCTCCACTTT. This translates into CASSLAPGRGNSPLHF.

V gene TRBV25-1 combines with J gene TRBJ2-1, with 10 bases identical to TRBD2. This CDR3 has 16 residues. Germline V gene sequence: CDR1 MGHDK, CDR2 SYGVNS. Trimming took 3 bases from V and 7 from J; bases not matched to a gene: 9. The CDR3 loop reads CASSDSVLAGKNEQFF. CDR3 bases: TGTGCCAGCAGTGATTCAGTACTAGCGGGAAAGAATGAGCAGTTCTTC.

J is TRBJ1-6 and V is TRBV20-1; TRBD1 matches 8 bases. Germline values: CDR1 DFQATT, CDR2 SNEGSKA (reference sequence). The CDR3 consists of 16 residues. Trimming took 5 bases from V and 3 from J; bases not matched to a gene: 9. CDR3 amino acids: CSAPETGDNYNSPLHF. For the CDR3, the DNA is TGCAGTGCTCCAGAGACAGGGGATAACTATAATTCACCCCTCCACTTT.

This clonotype occurred a few times. At one end, the junction sequence differs from germline, possibly due to a read error. V gene TRBV15 combines with J gene TRBJ1-1; D gene ambiguous. Germline CDR1 and CDR2: LNHNV and YYDKDF (reference sequence). The CDR3 contains 13 residues. The CDR3 region has the DNA TGTGCCACCAGCAGAGGGGTGAACGCTGAAGCTTTCTTT. Protein: CATSRGVNAEAFF.

V gene TRBV12-3 or TRBV12-4 combines with J gene TRBJ2-7; 13 bases are shared with TRBD2. The CDR3 consists of 16 residues. After removal of 6 bases from V and 7 bases from J, the junction contained 12 bases not matched to a gene. The CDR3 spells CASSLLTSGRAFEQYF. CDR3 DNA sequence: TGTGCCAGCAGCCTTCTTACTAGCGGGAGGGCCTTTGAGCAGTACTTC.

The table lists this clonotype with a few counts. This chain uses TRBV7-9 with TRBJ2-2; 10 bases are shared with TRBD2. Germline values: CDR1 SEHNR, CDR2 FQNEAQ (reference sequence). This CDR3 region has 20 residues. Trimming took 1 base from V and 4 from J; bases not matched to a gene: 15. Written as DNA, the CDR3 is TGTGCCAGCAGCTTAGGTTTTCGGCTAGCGGGAGTCGGGAGCACCGGGGAGCTGTTTTTT. It specifies CASSLGFRLAGVGSTGELFF.

This clonotype was seen many times. This chain links TRBV11-2 with TRBJ1-4; 9 bases are shared with TRBD1. Trimming took 5 bases from V and 10 from J; bases not matched to a gene: 8. The V gene's germline CDR1 is SGHAT and CDR2 FQNNGV. The CDR3 length is 14 residues. The CDR3 sequence is CASSPGTGTGKLFF. The CDR3 DNA sequence: TGTGCCAGCAGCCCCGGGACAGGGACAGGAAAACTGTTTTTT.

The V call is TRBV5-4, the J call TRBJ2-5, with a possible D match to TRBD2 (5 bases). V lost 3 bases, J lost 5 bases, and 17 bases lay in between. Germline V gene data show CDR1 as SGHNT and CDR2 as YYREEE (reference sequence). The CDR3 is 15 residues long. CDR3 residues: CASSSVAGREETQYF. CDR3 sequence (DNA): TGTGCCAGCAGCTCAGTAGCCGGTAGGGAGGAGACCCAGTACTTC.

The V and J genes are TRBV5-5 and TRBJ1-6, with D tentatively TRBD1 (6 bases). This CDR3 region has 16 residues. V shed 2 bases and J shed 4 bases, with 13 bases lying between them. Germline-derived CDR1 and CDR2 are SGHKS and YYEKEE (reference sequence). The DNA for the CDR3 is TGTGCCAGCAGCTTTACGGGGGGCACTTATAATTCACCCCTCCACTTT. This gives the protein CASSFTGGTYNSPLHF.

This clonotype was counted a few times. The chain has TRBV4-3 and TRBJ2-3; 8 bases are shared with TRBD1. This CDR3 has 15 amino acids. The V gene end was trimmed by 1 base and the J gene end by 5 bases; junction bases not matched to a gene: 5. Germline V gene data show CDR1 as LGHNA and CDR2 as YSLEER. The CDR3 sequence: CASSQGQGLLDTQYF. The CDR3 coding sequence is TGCGCCAGCAGCCAAGGACAGGGGCTTTTAGATACGCAGTATTTT.

This clonotype was detected ten times or more. This chain uses TRBV20-1 with TRBJ1-4; D is uncertain. This CDR3 has 15 residues. V lost 2 bases to trimming and J lost 4 bases, with 14 bases between them. Germline-derived CDR1 and CDR2 are DFQATT and SNEGSKA (reference sequence). The CDR3 sequence: CSARPRRFHNEKLFF. DNA for the CDR3: TGCAGTGCTAGACCCCGGAGATTCCATAATGAAAAACTGTTTTTT.

The chain joins TRBV6-1 to TRBJ1-2; possible D gene TRBD1, 5 bases. The germline V gene encodes CDR1 MNHNS and CDR2 SASEGT. Trimming stripped 4 bases from V and 2 bases from J, with 20 bases between. The CDR3 runs 17 residues. CDR3 sequence (DNA): TGTGCCAGCAGTGCTTACACCGGGACGGGGCTAAACTATGGCTACACCTTC. This sequence encodes CASSAYTGTGLNYGYTF.

This clonotype was observed a handful of times. The V call is TRBV7-9, the J call TRBJ2-7; no reliable D call. Germline CDR1 and CDR2: SEHNR and FQNEAQ (reference sequence). The length of the CDR3 is 18 residues. The germline V and J ends were trimmed by 5 bases and 1 base, with 24 bases remaining between them. CDR3 nucleotide sequence: TGTGCCAGCAGCCCCCAACGGGCTCGATCGCCGAGTTCCTACGAGCAGTACTTC. This encodes CASSPQRARSPSSYEQYF.

The rearrangement joins TRBV7-2 to TRBJ2-1, with 9 bases aligning to TRBD1. Germline lookup yields CDR1 SGHTA and CDR2 FQGNSA. CDR3 length equals 13 residues. V shed 3 bases and J 9 bases; nucleotides not matched to a gene: 3. The CDR3 bases are TGTGCCAGCAGCTTCGGGACAGGGATTGAGCAGTTCTTC. Its protein is CASSFGTGIEQFF.

The chain has TRBV12-3 or TRBV12-4 and TRBJ2-1, with TRBD2 matching 8 bases. Trimming removed 5 bases from V and 5 bases from J; junction bases left unmatched: 5. The CDR3 contains 14 residues. CDR3 sequence reads: CASSPGGLDNEQFF. The CDR3 nucleotides read TGTGCCAGCAGTCCGGGGGGGCTAGACAATGAGCAGTTCTTC.

The chain couples TRBV29-1 to TRBJ2-1; TRBD1 matches 7 bases. CDR1 and CDR2 from the germline V gene are SQVTM and ANQGSEA. The CDR3 has 14 residues. The junction had 8 bases not matched to a gene; V was cut back by 5 bases and J by 4 bases. CDR3 loop: CSVYRQGRYNEQFF. The CDR3 coding sequence is TGCAGCGTTTACCGACAGGGCCGATACAATGAGCAGTTCTTC.

This clonotype was observed a handful of times. The rearrangement joins TRBV7-2 to TRBJ2-7; D is ambiguous. CDR3 length: 12 residues. Between the trimmed V and J ends, which lost 3 bases and 3 bases, there was a span of 6 bases. Germline V gives CDR1 SGHTA, CDR2 FQGNSA. CDR3 sequence: CASSFDGYEQYF. The CDR3 DNA is TGTGCCAGCAGCTTCGACGGCTACGAGCAGTACTTC.

This chain uses TRBV30 with TRBJ1-6; no firm D call. CDR1 and CDR2 from the germline V gene are GTSNPN and SVGIG (reference sequence). Trimming shortened V by 3 bases and J by 3 bases, and 15 bases separated the two germline ends. CDR3 length: 16 amino acids. The CDR3 region has the DNA TGTGCCTGGAGCGCGGCGAGCTTCAACTATAATTCACCCCTCCACTTT. Its translation: CAWSAASFNYNSPLHF.

This clonotype has only one observation. The chain combines TRBV12-3 or TRBV12-4 with TRBJ2-2, with 7 bases aligning to TRBD2. The CDR3 runs to 14 residues. V shed 3 bases and J 6 bases; nucleotides not matched to a gene: 4. The CDR3 nucleotides are TGTGCCAGCAGTTTCGGGGGGTCCCCCGGGGAGCTGTTTTTT. Amino acids: CASSFGGSPGELFF.

V and J are TRBV5-1 and TRBJ1-3; possibly TRBD1 for D (6 bases). V was shortened by 0 bases and J by 0 bases, with 7 bases between the two germline ends. Germline V gives CDR1 SGHRS, CDR2 YFSETQ. The CDR3 is 15 amino acids. CDR3: CASSLGQVSGNTIYF. CDR3 coding DNA: TGCGCCAGCAGCTTGGGACAGGTCTCTGGAAACACCATATATTTT.

This chain joins TRBV5-6 and TRBJ1-4, with 10 bases identical to TRBD1. V trimming: 2 bases; J trimming: 8 bases; junction bases outside the gene matches: 3. The CDR3 loop spans 14 amino acids. CDR1 SGHDT and CDR2 YYEEEE come from the germline V gene. CDR3 sequence reads: CASSFGTGVEKLFF. CDR3 nucleotide sequence: TGTGCCAGCAGCTTCGGGACAGGGGTCGAAAAACTGTTTTTT.

This clonotype was counted between two and nine times. The chain couples TRBV5-8 to TRBJ1-1; no clear D gene. CDR3 length equals 15 residues. V shed 1 base and J shed 5 bases, with 15 bases lying between them. The V gene's germline CDR1 is SGHTS and CDR2 YDEGEE. The CDR3 nucleotides are TGTGCCAGCAGCTTGAGTGTAAGGGCGTTGACTGAAGCTTTCTTT. Protein product: CASSLSVRALTEAFF.

The rearrangement uses TRBV2 and TRBJ1-6, with D perhaps matching TRBD1 (5 bases). The CDR3 spans 13 residues. Trimming stripped 7 bases from V and 9 bases from J, with 13 bases between. Germline lookup yields CDR1 SNHLY and CDR2 FYNNEI. CDR3: CASTGTRGSPLHF. In DNA, the CDR3 is TGTGCCAGCACTGGGACCAGAGGTTCACCCCTCCACTTT.

The V call is TRBV6-5, the J call TRBJ1-6, with 9 positions matching TRBD1. V trimming: 2 bases; J trimming: 6 bases; junction bases outside the gene matches: 2. The CDR3 runs to 15 residues. CDR1 is MNHEY, CDR2 SVGAGI, per germline. The CDR3 sequence: CASSYPGQGNSPLHF. The DNA of the CDR3 is TGTGCCAGCAGTTACCCGGGACAGGGTAATTCACCCCTCCACTTT.

The rearrangement links TRBV4-1 to TRBJ2-3; no definite D call. There are 13 residues in the CDR3. V was trimmed by 1 base and J by 3 bases, leaving 5 bases between them. The germline V gene encodes CDR1 MGHRA and CDR2 YSYEKL. The CDR3 here is CASSQVFTDTQYF. In DNA, the CDR3 is TGCGCCAGCAGCCAAGTTTTTACAGATACGCAGTATTTT.

The CDR3 here is CSVEQGDYNEQFF. The CDR3 nucleotides read TGCAGCGTTGAACAGGGGGACTACAATGAGCAGTTCTTC. This chain uses TRBV29-1 with TRBJ2-1; 7 bases are a match to TRBD1. The length of the CDR3 is 13 residues. Per the germline V gene, CDR1 is SQVTM and CDR2 is ANQGSEA. Trimming removed 2 bases from V and 3 bases from J; junction bases left unmatched: 1.

Concerning this clonotype itself: One base away lies a much larger clone, so this may be a sequencing read error. This sequence joins TRBV4-1 and TRBJ1-6; D gene uncertain. Germline values: CDR1 MGHRA, CDR2 YSYEKL. The CDR3 length is 13 residues. CDR3: CASSPPESGVLQF. CDR3 bases: TGCGCCAGCAGCCCCCCGGAAAGTGGGGTCCTCCAATTT.

The chain couples TRBV7-2 to TRBJ2-7, with 9 bases lining up with TRBD2. Germline V gene sequence: CDR1 SGHTA, CDR2 FQGNSA. This CDR3 contains 15 residues. V lost 5 bases to trimming and J lost 0 bases; unmatched junction nucleotides: 5. CDR3 DNA sequence: TGTGCCAGCAGCCGATCGACTAGCGGCTCCTACGAGCAGTACTTC. Translation: CASSRSTSGSYEQYF.